This T cell receptor beta chain emerged from a study of memory CD4+ T cells and cytomegalovirus serostatus. A remark on this clone: Its antigen is not identified.

V was clipped by 1 base and J by 2 bases; unmatched bases: 4. This CDR3 comprises 15 residues. Germline CDR1 is SGHRS and CDR2 is YFSETQ. Overall study findings and caveats: A US-trained random forest predicted CMV serostatus with median AUC around 0.9. CD4+ memory repertoires contained 67 of 164 reported CMV TCRbeta sequences. The CMV-associated TCR signature appears largely within the CD4+ memory repertoire.

Produced via immunoSEQ multiplex PCR; TCRdb's table is partial and in-frame only. The data contain tens of thousands of clones, under 80% of them seen just once; the ten biggest clones take up 0.77%. Single viable CD3+CD4+CD8-CD45RO+ cells were sorted as the memory CD4+ T cells. Sequenced sample: memory CD4+ T cells from blood. This rearrangement joins TRBV5-1 to TRBJ2-7; 9 positions match TRBD1. The source is an adult in good health and CMV-seronegative. This chain's CDR3 is CASSLPRQGAYEQYF. CDR3 DNA: TGCGCCAGCAGCTTGCCCCGACAGGGGGCCTACGAGCAGTACTTC.